These 5 T cell receptor beta chains were all obtained from the same sample, sequenced in a study of T cell clonality in common variable immunodeficiency (dated by TCRdb to 2013 to 2016). Library preparation employed the immunoSEQ multiplex PCR assay. TCRdb provides this immuneACCESS table in a form limited to in-frame rearrangements. Some clones are lacking; in checked studies, under half of them reflect an unresolved V gene, and why the rest are absent is not known. The table notes about 66,000 clones here, none of them singletons. The ten largest clones represent about 1.5% of the sample. The sample was peripheral blood mononuclear cells. The source of these receptors is a person aged 18 to 70 in good health.

This clone was seen repeatedly, ten times or more. The DNA ends 3 residues before the CDR3 does, and the rest of the CDR3 is filled in from the germline J gene. V is TRBV7-9 and J is TRBJ2-3; D is unclear. V lost 1 base, J lost 2 bases, and 7 bases lay in between. CDR1 and CDR2 from the germline V gene are SEHNR and FQNEAQ (reference sequence). The CDR3 is made up of 14 amino acids. The CDR3 sequence: CASSLGRFTDTQYF. The part of the CDR3 DNA that was read is TGTGCCAGCAGCTTAGGAAGGTTCACAGATACG.

At least ten counts were recorded for this clone. The read terminates 3 residues ahead of where the CDR3 ends, so the germline J gene completes it. The chain has TRBV2 and TRBJ1-2; 9 nucleotides agree with TRBD1. Unmatched junction bases numbered 3, after V lost 6 bases and J lost 4 bases. The CDR3 contains 13 residues. Germline V gene data show CDR1 as SNHLY and CDR2 as FYNNEI. The CDR3 protein is CASSGTGIYGYTF. The covered CDR3 bases are TGTGCCAGCAGCGGGACAGGGATCTATGGC.

In this sample, this clone turned up many times. The sequenced fragment ends 3 residues before the CDR3 boundary, so the rest is inferred from the germline J gene. The rearrangement links TRBV29-1 to TRBJ1-5; 7 bases are a match to TRBD1. The CDR3 extends over 12 amino acids. The V segment lost 3 bases and the J segment 9 bases; nucleotides outside the gene matches: 5. Germline V gives CDR1 SQVTM, CDR2 ANQGSEA. The DNA read from the CDR3 is TGCAGCGTTGAGATCGCAGGGGGGCCC. It is translated as CSVEIAGGP. The complete CDR3 protein is CSVEIAGGPQHF.

Concerning this clone: The read stops 3 residues short of the end of the CDR3; the missing end is completed from the germline J gene. The rearrangement joins TRBV5-1 to TRBJ2-7; 7 nucleotides align to TRBD1. This CDR3 is built from 14 residues. Trimming at V came to 3 bases and at J to 5 bases, leaving 8 bases not matched to a gene. The V gene's germline CDR1 is SGHRS and CDR2 YFSETQ. The CDR3 DNA, read in part, is TGCGCCAGCAGCTCCCGGGACAGCCGGAACGAG. The encoded protein is CASSSRDSRNE. The whole CDR3 protein reads CASSSRDSRNEQYF.

This clone has a count of ten or more. The read gets to within 3 residues of the CDR3 end, and the germline J gene fills in the rest. The chain combines TRBV11-2 with TRBJ1-6, with D possibly being TRBD1 (5 bases). This CDR3 contains 15 residues. Trimming took 0 bases from V and 7 from J, leaving 10 bases between them. CDR1 is SGHAT, CDR2 FQNNGV, per germline. CDR3 sequence: CASSLDRAGNSPLHF. The sequenced part of the CDR3 DNA is TGTGCCAGCAGCTTAGATAGGGCAGGGAATTCACCC.